This TCR beta chain originates from a study of shared clonotypes between healthy human individuals. Assay used: immunoSEQ multiplex PCR; TCRdb lists only in-frame clones, some missing. This sample has over 1.4 million clones, with more than 95% found just once. V lost 5 bases and J 5 bases, leaving 18 bases between the germline ends. CDR1 and CDR2 (germline): MNHEY, SMNVEV (reference sequence). The CDR3 runs to 15 residues. Sequencing was carried out using naive CD4+ T cells sorted from blood. Regarding subset: CD45RA+ positively selected. The chain has TRBV27 and TRBJ1-2, with D perhaps matching TRBD1 (5 bases). This receptor was identified in a man between 25 and 39 years old in good health. CDR3 in DNA: TGTGCCAGCAGTGCCCAGGGTCGATACCATTATGGCTACACCTTC. Translation: CASSAQGRYHYGYTF.